This T cell receptor beta chain was recorded in a study of cytomegalovirus exposure and HLA in healthy donors. The CDR3 extends over 15 amino acids. Germline V gene sequence: CDR1 MNHNS, CDR2 SASEGT. J gave up 5 bases and V 6 bases, and 10 bases lay outside the gene matches. The repertoire was sequenced with immunoSEQ multiplex PCR; TCRdb's copy has only in-frame clones and lacks some. This repertoire shows a few hundred thousand clones, 90% found once; its top ten account for roughly 0.38%. The chain uses TRBV6-1 and TRBJ2-1, with TRBD1 matching 7 bases. This TCR was recovered from a woman between 18 and 29 years old in good health and CMV-seronegative. Sample: PBMCs. The CDR3 is CASRSRDREDNEQFF. The DNA for the CDR3 is TGTGCCAGCAGGAGCCGAGACAGGGAAGACAATGAGCAGTTCTTC.